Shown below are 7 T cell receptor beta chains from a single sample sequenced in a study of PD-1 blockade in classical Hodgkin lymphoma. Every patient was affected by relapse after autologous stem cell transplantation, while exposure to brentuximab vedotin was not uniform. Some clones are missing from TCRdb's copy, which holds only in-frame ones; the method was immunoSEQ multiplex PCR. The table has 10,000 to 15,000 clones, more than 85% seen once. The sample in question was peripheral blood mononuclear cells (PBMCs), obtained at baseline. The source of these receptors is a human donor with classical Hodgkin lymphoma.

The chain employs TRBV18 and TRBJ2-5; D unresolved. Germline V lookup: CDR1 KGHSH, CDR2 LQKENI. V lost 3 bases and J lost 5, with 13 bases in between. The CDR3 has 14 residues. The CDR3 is CASSPLGSGETQYF. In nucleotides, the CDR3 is TGTGCCAGCTCACCCCTGGGGTCTGGCGAGACCCAGTACTTC.

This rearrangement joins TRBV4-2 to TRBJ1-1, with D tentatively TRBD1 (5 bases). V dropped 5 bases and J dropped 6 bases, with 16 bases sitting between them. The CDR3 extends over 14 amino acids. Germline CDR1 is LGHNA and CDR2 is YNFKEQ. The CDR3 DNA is TGTGCCAGCAGCACGGACCGGGGGGTGGCTGAAGCTTTCTTT. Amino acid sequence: CASSTDRGVAEAFF.

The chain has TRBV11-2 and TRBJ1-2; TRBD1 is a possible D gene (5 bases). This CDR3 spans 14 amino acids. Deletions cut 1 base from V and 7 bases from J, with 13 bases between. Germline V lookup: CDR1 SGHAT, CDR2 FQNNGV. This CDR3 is CASSLGGAGSGYTF. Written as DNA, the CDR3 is TGTGCCAGCAGCTTAGGGGGAGCAGGGAGTGGCTACACCTTC.

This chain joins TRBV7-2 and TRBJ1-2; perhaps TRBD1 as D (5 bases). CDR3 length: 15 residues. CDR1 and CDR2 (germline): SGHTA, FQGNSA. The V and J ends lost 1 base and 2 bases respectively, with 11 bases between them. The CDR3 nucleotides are TGTGCCAGCAGCTTAGTTGCGGAGGGGAACTATGGCTACACCTTC. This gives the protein CASSLVAEGNYGYTF.

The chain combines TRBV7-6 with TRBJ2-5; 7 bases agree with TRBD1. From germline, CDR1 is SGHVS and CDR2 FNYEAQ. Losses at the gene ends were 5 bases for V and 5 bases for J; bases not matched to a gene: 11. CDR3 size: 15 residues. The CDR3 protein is CASSATQGNDETQYF. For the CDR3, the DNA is TGTGCCAGCAGCGCGACACAGGGGAATGACGAGACCCAGTACTTC.

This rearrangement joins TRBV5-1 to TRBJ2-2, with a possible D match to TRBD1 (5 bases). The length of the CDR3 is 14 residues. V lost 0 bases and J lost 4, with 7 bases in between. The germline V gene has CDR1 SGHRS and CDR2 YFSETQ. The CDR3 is CASSLGGSTGELFF. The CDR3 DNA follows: TGCGCCAGCAGCTTGGGGGGCAGCACCGGGGAGCTGTTTTTT. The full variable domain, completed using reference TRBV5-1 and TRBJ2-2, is KAGVTQTPRYLIKTRGQQVTLSCSPISGHRSVSWYQQTPGQGLQFLFEYFSETQRNKGNFPGRFSGRQFSNSRSEMNVSTLELGDSALYLCASSLGGSTGELFFGEGSRLTVL.

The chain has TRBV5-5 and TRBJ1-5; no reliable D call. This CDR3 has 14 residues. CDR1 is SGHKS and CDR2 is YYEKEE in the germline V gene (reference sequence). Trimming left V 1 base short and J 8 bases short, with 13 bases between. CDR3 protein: CASSLLTSREPQHF. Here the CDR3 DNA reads TGTGCCAGCAGCTTGCTCACCTCACGGGAGCCCCAGCATTTT.